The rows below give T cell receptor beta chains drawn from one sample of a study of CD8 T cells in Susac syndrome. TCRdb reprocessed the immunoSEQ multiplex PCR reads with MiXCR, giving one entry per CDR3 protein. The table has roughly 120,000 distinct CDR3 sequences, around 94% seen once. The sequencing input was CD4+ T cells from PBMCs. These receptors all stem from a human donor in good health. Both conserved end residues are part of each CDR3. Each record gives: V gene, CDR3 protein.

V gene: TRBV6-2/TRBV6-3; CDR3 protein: CASSRTGDNQPQHF
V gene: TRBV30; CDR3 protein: CAWRYRGLFQGAVMNTEAFF
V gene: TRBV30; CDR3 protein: CAWSRGGSYNEQFF
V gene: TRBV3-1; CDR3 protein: CASSQGDRSNQPQHF
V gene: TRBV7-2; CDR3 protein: CASSLGWVGQGQETQYF
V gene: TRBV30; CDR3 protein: CACPLAGDTGELFF
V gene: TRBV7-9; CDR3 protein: CASSLQVLGEQYF
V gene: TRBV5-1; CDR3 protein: CASSSRTLGGRETQYF
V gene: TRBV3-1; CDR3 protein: CASSLSGVFYGYTF
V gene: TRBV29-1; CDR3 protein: CSAIKGEQGAGGYTF
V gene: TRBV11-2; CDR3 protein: CASSPLTGPRETQYF
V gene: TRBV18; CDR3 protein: CASSPPGRLQETQYF
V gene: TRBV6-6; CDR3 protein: CASSPRDRAIQHF
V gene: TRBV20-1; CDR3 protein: CSVSQGARQPQHF
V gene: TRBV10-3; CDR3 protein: CAIGPHGTSGRETQYF
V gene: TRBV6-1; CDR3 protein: CASSEVGQGWNLPGANVLTF
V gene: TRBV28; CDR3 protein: CASSLGVIQPQHF
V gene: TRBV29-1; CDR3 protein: CSARLAAYNEQFF
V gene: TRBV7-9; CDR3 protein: CASSLAPSNTEAFF
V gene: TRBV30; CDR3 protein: CAWMSISTDTQYF
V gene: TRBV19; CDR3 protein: CASSMAGRFSYEQYF
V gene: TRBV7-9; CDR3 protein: CASSLAQGLAGVF
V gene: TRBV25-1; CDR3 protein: CASSESGLEKLFF
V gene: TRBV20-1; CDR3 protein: CSARLPQGPFYEQYF